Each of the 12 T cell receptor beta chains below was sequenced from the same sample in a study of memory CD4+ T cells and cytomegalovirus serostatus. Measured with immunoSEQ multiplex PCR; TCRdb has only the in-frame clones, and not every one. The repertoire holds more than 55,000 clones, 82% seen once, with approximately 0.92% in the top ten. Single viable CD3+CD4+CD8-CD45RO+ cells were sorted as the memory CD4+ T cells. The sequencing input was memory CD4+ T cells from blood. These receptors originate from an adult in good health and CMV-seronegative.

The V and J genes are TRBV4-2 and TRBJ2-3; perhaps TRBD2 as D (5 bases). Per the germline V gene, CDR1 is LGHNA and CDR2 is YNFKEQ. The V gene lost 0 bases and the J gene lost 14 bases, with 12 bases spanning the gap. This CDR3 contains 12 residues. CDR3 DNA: TGTGCCAGCAGCCAAGATTTAGACTACCGGTATTTT. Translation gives CASSQDLDYRYF.

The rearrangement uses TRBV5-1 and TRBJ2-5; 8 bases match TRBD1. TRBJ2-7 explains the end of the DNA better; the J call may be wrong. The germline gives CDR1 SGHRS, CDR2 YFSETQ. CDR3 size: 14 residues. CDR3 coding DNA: TGCGCCAGCAGCTTGAACGGACAGGGCTACGAGCAGTACTTC. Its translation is CASSLNGQGYEQYF.

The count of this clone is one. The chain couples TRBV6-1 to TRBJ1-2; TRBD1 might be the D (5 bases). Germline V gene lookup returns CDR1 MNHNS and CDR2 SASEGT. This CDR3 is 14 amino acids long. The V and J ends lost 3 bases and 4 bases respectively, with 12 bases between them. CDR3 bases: TGTGCCAGCAGTGAGCAGGGCCCCGTCTATGGCTACACCTTC. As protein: CASSEQGPVYGYTF.

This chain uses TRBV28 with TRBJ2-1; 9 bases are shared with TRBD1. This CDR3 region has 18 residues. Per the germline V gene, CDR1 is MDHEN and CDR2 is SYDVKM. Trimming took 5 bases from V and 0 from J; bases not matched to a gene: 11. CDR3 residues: CASSASMGQGFSYNEQFF. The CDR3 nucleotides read TGTGCCAGCAGTGCGTCGATGGGACAGGGTTTCTCCTACAATGAGCAGTTCTTC.

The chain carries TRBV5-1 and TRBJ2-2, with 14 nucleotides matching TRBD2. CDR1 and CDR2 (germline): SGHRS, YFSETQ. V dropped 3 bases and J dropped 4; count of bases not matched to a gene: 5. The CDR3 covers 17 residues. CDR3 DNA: TGCGCCAGCAGCTGGGGACTAGCGGGAGCCGCCACCGGGGAGCTGTTTTTT. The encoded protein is CASSWGLAGAATGELFF.

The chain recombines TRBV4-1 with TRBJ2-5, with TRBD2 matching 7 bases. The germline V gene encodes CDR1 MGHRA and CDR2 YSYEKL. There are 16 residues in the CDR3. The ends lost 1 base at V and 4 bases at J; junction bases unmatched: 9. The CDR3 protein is CASSQVSGEVRETQYF. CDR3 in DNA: TGCGCCAGCAGCCAAGTCAGCGGGGAGGTCCGAGAGACCCAGTACTTC.

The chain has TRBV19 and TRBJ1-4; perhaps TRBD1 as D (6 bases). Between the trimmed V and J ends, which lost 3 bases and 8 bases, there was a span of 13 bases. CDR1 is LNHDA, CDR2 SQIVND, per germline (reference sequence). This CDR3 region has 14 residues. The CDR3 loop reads CASSMPRGEEKLFF. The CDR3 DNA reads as TGTGCCAGTAGTATGCCCAGGGGTGAGGAAAAACTGTTTTTT.

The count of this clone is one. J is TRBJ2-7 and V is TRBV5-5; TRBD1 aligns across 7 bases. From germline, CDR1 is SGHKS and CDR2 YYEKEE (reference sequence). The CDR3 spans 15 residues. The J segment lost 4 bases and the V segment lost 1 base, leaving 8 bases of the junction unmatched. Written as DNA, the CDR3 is TGTGCCAGCAGCTTGACCCCGGGACAGTCTTACGAGCAGTACTTC. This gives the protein CASSLTPGQSYEQYF.

The DNA for the CDR3 is TGTGCCAGCAGCCAGCAGGGGGCTGGAACTGAAGCTTTCTTT. Amino acid sequence: CASSQQGAGTEAFF. The chain is built from TRBV5-4 and TRBJ1-1; 8 nucleotides line up with TRBD1. This CDR3 is 14 amino acids long. The germline V gene has CDR1 SGHNT and CDR2 YYREEE (reference sequence). The ends lost 4 bases at V and 5 bases at J; junction bases unmatched: 7.

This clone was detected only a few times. The DNA of the CDR3 is TGTGCCAGTAGGAACAGGAACACTGAAGCTTTCTTT. Translating gives CASRNRNTEAFF. V and J are TRBV19 and TRBJ1-1; D unresolved. CDR1 and CDR2 (germline): LNHDA, SQIVND (reference sequence). CDR3 size: 12 residues. V lost 6 bases and J 1 base, leaving 6 bases between the germline ends.

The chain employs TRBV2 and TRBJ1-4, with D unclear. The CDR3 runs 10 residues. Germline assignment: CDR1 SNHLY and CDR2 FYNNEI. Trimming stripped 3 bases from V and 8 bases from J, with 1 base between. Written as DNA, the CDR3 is TGTGCCAGCAGTGAGGAAAAACTGTTTTTT. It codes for CASSEEKLFF.

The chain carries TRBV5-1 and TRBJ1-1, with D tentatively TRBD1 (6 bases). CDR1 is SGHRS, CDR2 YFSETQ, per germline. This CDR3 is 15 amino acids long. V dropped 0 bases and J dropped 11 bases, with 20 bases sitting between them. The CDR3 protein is CASSLGGGRTPIAFF. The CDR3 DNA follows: TGCGCCAGCAGCTTGGGAGGGGGGCGCACGCCGATCGCTTTCTTT.